The next 25 T cell receptor beta chains were all read from a single sample in a study of vaccination and CD4 T cells after COVID-19. Sequencing of the DNA from cultured CD4+ T cells was carried out with the Oncomine TCR Beta short-read assay. MiXCR, run by TCRdb on the PCR reads, gives a single entry per CDR3 protein. The sample yields about 24,000 distinct CDR3 sequences, 42% seen once. No antigen has been identified for these receptors. Described time point: late sampling 161 to 241 days after vaccination in three convalescent patients. Noted treatment: approximately 10-day PBMC culture with coronavirus spike peptide pools or control peptides (ViraFEST assay). The input for sequencing was CD4+ T cells from blood, cultured in vitro, taken about 7 months after SARS-CoV-2 vaccination. These receptors originate from a human donor who had recovered from COVID-19.

This clonotype turned up a few times. This chain links TRBV7-3 with TRBJ2-1, with 8 bases matching TRBD2. Per germline, CDR1 SGHTA and CDR2 FQGTGA. The CDR3 has 15 residues. Losses at the gene ends were 0 bases for V and 4 bases for J; bases not matched to a gene: 2. CDR3 in amino acids: CASSLTASGYNEQFF. CDR3 DNA: TGTGCCAGCAGCTTAACCGCTAGCGGGTACAATGAGCAGTTCTTC.

The chain couples TRBV15 to TRBJ2-7; D might be TRBD1 (6 bases). With 2 bases removed from V and 0 bases from J, the gap between germline ends came to 20 bases. The CDR3 runs to 18 residues. Germline V gene data show CDR1 as LNHNV and CDR2 as YYDKDF (reference sequence). DNA for the CDR3: TGTGCCACCAGCAGAACCCCCGGACAGCCCAATTTCTCCTACGAGCAGTACTTC. Its protein is CATSRTPGQPNFSYEQYF.

This rearrangement joins TRBV11-3 to TRBJ2-1, with 9 bases identical to TRBD1. Losses at the gene ends were 5 bases for V and 4 bases for J; bases not matched to a gene: 9. This CDR3 has 16 amino acids. Germline CDR1 and CDR2: SGHNT and YENEEA. In DNA, the CDR3 is TGTGCCAGCAGCCCAGAACATGGGACAGGGTACAATGAGCAGTTCTTC. Amino acids: CASSPEHGTGYNEQFF.

The J gene is TRBJ1-1, the V gene TRBV28; tentatively, D is TRBD1 (6 bases). Germline V gene data show CDR1 as MDHEN and CDR2 as SYDVKM. Trimming removed 7 bases from V and 4 bases from J, with 13 bases in between. This CDR3 spans 13 amino acids. The CDR3 sequence is CASTSGVATEAFF. The DNA for the CDR3 is TGTGCCAGCACCTCAGGGGTAGCCACTGAAGCTTTCTTT.

This clonotype was seen a few times. This chain links TRBV20-1 with TRBJ2-3; D uncertain. CDR1 and CDR2 from the germline V gene are DFQATT and SNEGSKA (reference sequence). The CDR3 is made up of 14 amino acids. V was cut by 5 bases and J by 0 bases, with 12 bases left in between. Written as DNA, the CDR3 is TGCAGTGCTCTCAGGAAACTCAGCACAGATACGCAGTATTTT. Amino acid sequence: CSALRKLSTDTQYF.

V and J are TRBV19 and TRBJ2-7; D perhaps matches TRBD2 (6 bases). V lost 4 bases and J 4 bases, leaving 17 bases between the germline ends. Germline CDR1 LNHDA, CDR2 SQIVND (reference sequence). The CDR3 has 15 amino acids. The CDR3 region has the DNA TGTGCCAGTAGTAAATTGGGGAGCGGAGGGTACGAGCAGTACTTC. Its translation is CASSKLGSGGYEQYF.

The chain joins TRBV6-1 to TRBJ2-1; TRBD1 might be the D (6 bases). The CDR3 is 15 amino acids. The V gene lost 6 bases and the J gene lost 4 bases, with 16 bases spanning the gap. Germline CDR1 and CDR2: MNHNS and SASEGT. CDR3 region: CASSTQGPAYNEQFF. CDR3 in DNA: TGTGCCAGCAGCACACAGGGCCCCGCGTACAATGAGCAGTTCTTC.

This clonotype was counted a few times. The chain is built from TRBV7-2 and TRBJ1-2; D is possibly TRBD1 (6 bases). V was cut by 5 bases and J by 6 bases, with 13 bases left in between. The germline gives CDR1 SGHTA, CDR2 FQGNSA. The CDR3 has 13 amino acids. As DNA, the CDR3 is TGTGCCAGCAGCCTAAACAGGGTCGATGGCTACACCTTC. Encoded protein: CASSLNRVDGYTF.

This clonotype was observed a few times. The V and J genes are TRBV28 and TRBJ1-5; possible D gene TRBD1, 5 bases. The CDR3 has 16 residues. The V gene's germline CDR1 is MDHEN and CDR2 SYDVKM. Trimming shortened V by 6 bases and J by 3 bases, and 18 bases separated the two germline ends. CDR3 protein: CASRGTGRPYNQPQHF. CDR3 coding DNA: TGTGCCAGCAGGGGGACCGGGAGACCCTACAATCAGCCCCAGCATTTT. Using reference TRBV28 and TRBJ1-5 for the parts outside the CDR3, the full variable domain is DVKVTQSSRYLVKRTGEKVFLECVQDMDHENMFWYRQDPGLGLRLIYFSYDVKMKEKGDIPEGYSVSREKKERFSLILESASTNQTSMYLCASRGTGRPYNQPQHFGDGTRLSIL.

This clonotype was counted only a few times. V usage is TRBV7-2 and J usage is TRBJ2-5, with unresolved D. The CDR3 runs 14 residues. Deletions cut 3 bases from V and 5 bases from J, with 13 bases between. Germline V gene lookup returns CDR1 SGHTA and CDR2 FQGNSA. In nucleotides, the CDR3 is TGTGCCAGCAGCTTGGATGTCGGGTCTGAGACCCAGTACTTC. Protein: CASSLDVGSETQYF. Full variable domain (outside the CDR3, taken from reference TRBV7-2 and TRBJ2-5): GAGVSQSPSNKVTEKGKDVELRCDPISGHTALYWYRQSLGQGLEFLIYFQGNSAPDKSGLPSDRFSAERTGGSVSTLTIQRTQQEDSAVYLCASSLDVGSETQYFGPGTRLLVL.

This clonotype was picked up one time. The genes are TRBV6-1 and TRBJ1-2; 7 positions match TRBD1. Germline CDR1 MNHNS, CDR2 SASEGT. J was trimmed by 4 bases and V by 2 bases; bases with no gene match: 4. This CDR3 comprises 14 residues. Here the CDR3 reads CASSEPGGGYGYTF. Written as DNA, the CDR3 is TGTGCCAGCAGTGAACCAGGGGGTGGCTATGGCTACACCTTC.

This clonotype was detected a few times. The V and J genes are TRBV28 and TRBJ2-7; D remains unclear. Trimming cost V 2 bases and J 0 bases, with 8 bases left between them. The CDR3 is 14 amino acids. In germline, CDR1 is MDHEN, CDR2 SYDVKM. Here the CDR3 DNA reads TGTGCCAGCAGTTTACGGCAGACCTCCTACGAGCAGTACTTC. Translated: CASSLRQTSYEQYF.

Worth noting for this clonotype: Its ends do not fully match the called genes, so a read error is possible. The V gene is TRBV7-7, the J gene TRBJ2-5; D is unclear. The CDR3 runs to 15 residues. Germline V gives CDR1 SSHAT, CDR2 FNYEAQ (reference sequence). The CDR3 bases are TGTGCTAGCAGCTTAGTAGGGTACGGCGGAGAGACCCAGTACTTC. Amino acids: CASSLVGYGGETQYF. Supplemented by reference TRBV7-7 and TRBJ2-5, the full variable domain reads GAGVSQSPRYKVTKRGQDVTLRCDPISSHATLYWYQQALGQGPEFLTYFNYEAQPDKSGLPSDRFSAERPEGSISTLTIQRTEQRDSAMYRCASSLVGYGGETQYFGPGTRLLVL.

This chain connects TRBV19 to TRBJ2-7, with D possibly matching TRBD1 (5 bases). Germline lookup yields CDR1 LNHDA and CDR2 SQIVND (reference sequence). The CDR3 spans 14 residues. V lost 3 bases, J lost 2 bases, and 11 bases lay in between. The CDR3 sequence: CASSILRGPYEQYF. The CDR3 DNA reads as TGTGCCAGTAGTATTTTAAGGGGTCCCTACGAGCAGTACTTC.

The V and J genes are TRBV7-2 and TRBJ2-5; D remains unclear. Germline CDR1 is SGHTA and CDR2 is FQGNSA. The CDR3 totals 13 residues. Deletions cut 3 bases from V and 1 base from J, with 6 bases between. CDR3 nucleotides: TGTGCCAGCAGCTTGGTCTTCCAAGAGACCCAGTACTTC. This translates into CASSLVFQETQYF.

The chain carries TRBV6-2 or TRBV6-3 and TRBJ2-7; 9 bases fit TRBD1. CDR3 size: 14 residues. The V gene's germline CDR1 is MNHEY and CDR2 SVGEGT. Unmatched junction bases numbered 2, after V lost 5 bases and J lost 0 bases. The CDR3: CASSPDRGSYEQYF. CDR3 sequence (DNA): TGTGCCAGCAGTCCGGACAGGGGCTCCTACGAGCAGTACTTC.

This clonotype is medium-sized by share. The chain recombines TRBV15 with TRBJ2-7; D not resolved. The length of the CDR3 is 14 residues. Looked up from germline, CDR1 is LNHNV and CDR2 is YYDKDF (reference sequence). V was cut by 6 bases and J by 0 bases, with 12 bases left in between. For the CDR3, the DNA is TGTGCCACCAGAGCAGCTCTCCTCTCCTACGAGCAGTACTTC. This encodes CATRAALLSYEQYF.

The chain joins TRBV19 to TRBJ2-6, with D possibly TRBD1 on 6 matching bases. Trimming shortened V by 4 bases and J by 2 bases, and 12 bases separated the two germline ends. Per the germline V gene, CDR1 is LNHDA and CDR2 is SQIVND (reference sequence). The CDR3 has 16 residues. CDR3 sequence (DNA): TGTGCCAGTAGTACCGCTACAGGGACTGGGGCCAACGTCCTGACTTTC. Protein sequence: CASSTATGTGANVLTF.

The chain employs TRBV6-1 and TRBJ1-2; perhaps TRBD1 as D (6 bases). The germline V gene has CDR1 MNHNS and CDR2 SASEGT. V was shortened by 6 bases and J by 8 bases, with 16 bases between the two germline ends. The CDR3 length is 13 residues. CDR3 in amino acids: CASRKTGSEGYTF. The CDR3 nucleotides read TGTGCCAGCAGAAAAACAGGGTCAGAAGGCTACACCTTC.

V usage is TRBV4-1 and J usage is TRBJ2-3; unclear D gene. Trimming stripped 1 base from V and 6 bases from J, with 8 bases between. CDR3 length: 13 residues. CDR1 is MGHRA, CDR2 YSYEKL, per germline. The CDR3 here is CASSQVGTDTQYF. The DNA of the CDR3 is TGCGCCAGCAGCCAAGTAGGAACGGATACGCAGTATTTT.

This chain connects TRBV10-3 to TRBJ1-1, with D hard to call. Trimming shortened V by 2 bases and J by 4 bases, and 14 bases separated the two germline ends. CDR1 and CDR2 from the germline V gene are ENHRY and SYGVKD. The CDR3 covers 15 residues. CDR3 nucleotide sequence: TGTGCCATCAGTGAGAGTCTGAAGGGTGGCACTGAAGCTTTCTTT. This codes for CAISESLKGGTEAFF.

The chain has TRBV28 and TRBJ1-1; 8 bases map to TRBD1. Trimming at V came to 2 bases and at J to 5 bases, leaving 7 bases not matched to a gene. Germline CDR1 and CDR2: MDHEN and SYDVKM. The CDR3 spans 15 residues. CDR3 amino acids: CASSLGWDRNTEAFF. The CDR3 bases are TGTGCCAGCAGTTTAGGTTGGGACAGGAATACTGAAGCTTTCTTT.

The genes are TRBV7-2 and TRBJ2-7; 8 nucleotides match TRBD2. The CDR3 covers 15 residues. The trim removed 10 bases at V and 4 bases at J, leaving 15 bases unmatched. In germline, CDR1 is SGHTA, CDR2 FQGNSA. The CDR3 region is CATAVEREFSYEQYF. CDR3 nucleotide sequence: TGTGCCACCGCCGTAGAGCGGGAGTTCTCGTACGAGCAGTACTTC.

The chain uses TRBV28 and TRBJ2-7, with D maybe TRBD1 (6 bases). V was cut by 6 bases and J by 7 bases, with 16 bases left in between. CDR1 and CDR2 (germline): MDHEN, SYDVKM. This CDR3 contains 13 residues. CDR3 amino acids: CASRTSGAEEQYF. The CDR3 DNA follows: TGTGCCAGCAGGACCTCAGGGGCGGAGGAGCAGTACTTC.

This clonotype was counted a single time. The J gene is TRBJ2-1, the V gene TRBV6-1; D is perhaps TRBD2 (6 bases). The V and J ends lost 1 base and 3 bases respectively, with 13 bases between them. Germline assignment: CDR1 MNHNS and CDR2 SASEGT. This CDR3 is built from 16 residues. This CDR3 is CASSEVRRGNYNEQFF. DNA for the CDR3: TGTGCCAGCAGTGAAGTTCGCCGCGGGAACTACAATGAGCAGTTCTTC.